What follows describes a single TCR beta chain. The target antigen is unknown. This record comes from a study of T cell responses to AZD1222 COVID-19 vaccine. Points from the study as a whole: A reported finding is that nearly half of spike-specific TCRs target unmutated variant regions.

This CDR3 contains 15 residues. The V gene's germline CDR1 is LNHDA and CDR2 SQIVND (reference sequence). The V and J ends lost 3 bases and 4 bases, in that order; junction bases with no gene match: 8. Only in-frame clones appear in the TCRdb table, and some are missing; sequencing was by immunoSEQ multiplex PCR. This table has some 150,000 clones, around 88% appearing once. The sequence was collected from an adult in good health. The chain joins TRBV19 to TRBJ1-1; TRBD1 matches at 7 bases. Sample: peripheral blood, taken on day 0 of AZD1222 vaccination. Here the CDR3 reads CASSMVDRVGTEAFF. The CDR3 region has the DNA TGTGCCAGTAGTATGGTCGACAGGGTGGGCACTGAAGCTTTCTTT.